The clone carrying this T cell receptor beta chain was found once. J gave up 5 bases and V 6 bases, and 12 bases lay outside the gene matches. The CDR3 contains 15 residues. CDR1 and CDR2 from the germline V gene are SGHTA and FQGNSA. Patients aged 18 to 65 had newly diagnosed hyperthyroidism lasting under 2 months. RNA transcripts gave rise to amplified TCR beta CDR3 regions. RT-PCR in the first round (using the HTBI primer set) targeted the TCR CDR3. TCRdb ran MiXCR on the multiplex PCR reads and lists one entry per CDR3 protein. The table shows around 580,000 distinct CDR3 sequences, with more than 45% occurring only once. This entry is derived from a study of T cells in Graves' hyperthyroidism and ophthalmopathy.

The source is a woman between 18 and 29 years old with Graves' hyperthyroidism. This chain uses TRBV7-2 with TRBJ2-5, with 7 positions matching TRBD1. Input material: peripheral blood or thyroid tissue (not recorded which). The CDR3 reads CASSPLGGTGETQYF. The DNA of the CDR3 is TGTGCCAGCAGTCCCCTAGGGGGCACGGGGGAGACCCAGTACTTC.